The rows below give T cell receptor beta chains drawn from one sample of a study of shared clonotypes between healthy human individuals. Generated by immunoSEQ multiplex PCR, the TCRdb table keeps only in-frame clones and is missing some. The repertoire has 2.3 million or so clones, 85% to 95% of them found once; the top ten carry roughly 0.36%. Sequencing was carried out using naive CD4+ T cells from PBMCs. Receptors originate from a young man in good health. Some clones in this sample may be carry-over from other donors' samples. Each CDR3 is given with its conserved first and last residue. Fields, in order: J gene, clone size, V gene, D gene, CDR3 DNA, CDR3 protein. The D gene is left open where the match is weak. Part of the rows lack a size; the others show once, few, many or a class for expanded clones.

TRBJ2-5 . TRBV28 TRBD2 TGTGCCAGCAGTTTATCCCGACTAGCGGGAGTTACCCAGTACTTC CASSLSRLAGVTQYF
TRBJ1-1 . TRBV23-1 . TGCGCCAGCAGTCAATCGCGTCAGGGGCCCATGAACACTGAAGCTTTCTTT CASSQSRQGPMNTEAFF
TRBJ2-5 . TRBV7-9 . TGTGCCAGCAGCACAAGAGGGTCTGGAGAGACCCAGTACTTC CASSTRGSGETQYF
TRBJ2-4 few TRBV20-1 . TGCAGTGCCGACTCCAACATTCAGTACTTC CSADSNIQYF
TRBJ1-5 . TRBV27 TRBD1 TGTGCCAGCAGCCGCCGACAGGGTGGCAATCAGCCCCAGCATTTT CASSRRQGGNQPQHF
TRBJ2-1 . TRBV5-4 . TGTGCCAGCACGGACGGGGGCTACAATGAGCAGTTCTTC CASTDGGYNEQFF
TRBJ1-5 . TRBV2 . TGTGCCAGCAGTGATGTCAGCAATCAGCCCCAGCATTTT CASSDVSNQPQHF
TRBJ2-7 . TRBV6-1 TRBD1 TGTGCCAGCAGTGAAAACCCTTGGGACAGTGAGTACGAGCAGTACTTC CASSENPWDSEYEQYF
TRBJ2-1 . TRBV4-2 TRBD2 TGTGCCAGCAGCCTGGGTCCGGCGGGAGACGATGAGCAGTTCTTC CASSLGPAGDDEQFF
TRBJ2-6 . TRBV27 TRBD1 TGTGCCAGCAGTTTCACGGGACAGCTCCTCTCTGGGGCCAACGTCCTGACTTTC CASSFTGQLLSGANVLTF
TRBJ2-3 . TRBV30 TRBD2 TGTGCCTGGGGGACTAGCTACCGATCTTATACGCAGTATTTT CAWGTSYRSYTQYF
TRBJ1-2 . TRBV19 TRBD1 TGTGCCAGTAGTAGAACCCCGTATCAGGGGGCTGACACCTTC CASSRTPYQGADTF
TRBJ1-4 . TRBV5-1 . TGCGCCAGCAGTCTCGGTCTGGGGCAGACATCTGAAAAACTGTTTTTT CASSLGLGQTSEKLFF
TRBJ2-7 . TRBV5-1 . TGCGCCAGCAGCTTGGCTCCGGGGGCGAACGAGCAGTACTTC CASSLAPGANEQYF
TRBJ2-1 once TRBV28 TRBD2 TGTGCCAGCAGTTTAGCGGTTTTAGCGGGGTACAATGAGCAGTTCTTC CASSLAVLAGYNEQFF
TRBJ2-2 . TRBV4-2 TRBD2 TGTGCCAGCAGCTTAAGCGGGACGAACACCGGGGAGCTGTTTTTT CASSLSGTNTGELFF
TRBJ2-3 . TRBV6-5 . TGTGCCAACCAGAGCACAGATACGCAGTATTTT CANQSTDTQYF
TRBJ1-5 . TRBV6-1 TRBD1 TGTGCCAGCGGAATACAGGGGGCTGATCAGCCCCAGCATTTT CASGIQGADQPQHF
TRBJ1-1 once TRBV5-1 . TGCGCCAGCAGCTTTACAACAGTCGTGAACACTGAAGCTTTCTTT CASSFTTVVNTEAFF
TRBJ1-2 . TRBV18 . TGTGCCAGCTCACGTGGCGAAGTCTATGGCTACACCTTC CASSRGEVYGYTF
TRBJ1-4 once TRBV5-8 . TGTGCCAGCAGCTTGGCGAAAGGAAAACTGTTTTTT CASSLAKGKLFF
TRBJ2-1 . TRBV2 . TGTGCCAGCAGTGAAGAGGGGCGCGGGCTACCCAATGAGCAGTTCTTC CASSEEGRGLPNEQFF
TRBJ2-7 . TRBV4-1 TRBD2 TGCGCCAGCAGCCGAGGGGCTAGCGGAACCTACGAGCAGTACTTC CASSRGASGTYEQYF
TRBJ2-1 . TRBV5-4 . TGTGCCAGCAGCCCAAGCGGTGGTTACAATGAGCAGTTCTTC CASSPSGGYNEQFF
TRBJ2-2 . TRBV5-1 . TGCGCCAGCAGCCCGGCAGGGAACACCGGGGAGCTGTTTTTT CASSPAGNTGELFF
TRBJ1-5 . TRBV5-8 . TGTGCCAGCAGCTTGGTAGCGTTCGGGTACCAGCATTTT CASSLVAFGYQHF
TRBJ1-2 . TRBV9 TRBD1 TGTGCCAGCAGCCCGTGGGAGGGGGCCGGGGGCTACACCTTC CASSPWEGAGGYTF
TRBJ2-1 . TRBV5-1 TRBD2 TGCGCCAGCAGTACCACTGGACTAGCGGGACAGTATGAGCAGTTCTTC CASSTTGLAGQYEQFF
TRBJ2-7 . TRBV5-1 TRBD1 TGCGCCAGCAGCTTGGGCCAGGGGGCTTCGGACGAGCAGTACTTC CASSLGQGASDEQYF
TRBJ1-2 . TRBV27 TRBD1 TGTGCCAGCAGCCCGACAGGGTTAGGCTACACCTTC CASSPTGLGYTF
TRBJ1-5 . TRBV19 TRBD1 TGTGCCAGTAGGGACAGGGGACCAAATCAGCCCCAGCATTTT CASRDRGPNQPQHF
TRBJ1-1 . TRBV6-5 . TGTGCCAGCAGTAGTCCGGGGGGGAACACTGAAGCTTTCTTT CASSSPGGNTEAFF
TRBJ2-1 . TRBV28 TRBD2 TGTGCCAGCAGAAGTGCCCCGGGACTAGCCCCTAGCAATGAGCAGTTCTTC CASRSAPGLAPSNEQFF
TRBJ1-2 . TRBV19 . TGTGCCAGTAGTATACTTGCGGGGGCCTCCTATGGCTACACCTTC CASSILAGASYGYTF
TRBJ2-1 once TRBV28 TRBD2 TGTGCCAGCAGTGGGGGACTAGCCGATGAGCAGTTCTTC CASSGGLADEQFF
TRBJ1-1 . TRBV5-1 TRBD1 TGCGCCAGCAGCTTCTCTTCACCGGGACAGGGTGCGAGCACTGAAGCTTTCTTT CASSFSSPGQGASTEAFF
TRBJ1-4 . TRBV28 TRBD1 TGTGCCAGCTCAAAGGGACAGTCTAATGAAAAACTGTTTTTT CASSKGQSNEKLFF